Presented here are 20 T cell receptor beta chains from one specimen sequenced in a study of cytomegalovirus exposure and HLA in healthy donors. The study ran its PCR with 60 Vbeta and 13 Jbeta primers. Sequenced by immunoSEQ multiplex PCR; TCRdb stores in-frame clones only, minus some. The table records about 170,000 clones, more than 80% of them present only once. Material for sequencing was PBMCs. All receptors derive from a woman in her late teens or twenties in good health and CMV-seronegative.

This chain joins TRBV30 and TRBJ2-7, with D hard to call. The germline CDR1 and CDR2 sequences are GTSNPN and SVGIG (reference sequence). The CDR3 runs to 13 residues. V was cut by 4 bases and J by 0 bases, with 10 bases left in between. In DNA form, the CDR3 reads TGTGCCTGGAAAAGAGAATCCTCCTACGAGCAGTACTTC. Translation gives CAWKRESSYEQYF.

This rearrangement joins TRBV5-1 to TRBJ2-3; the D gene is possibly TRBD2 (5 bases). Trimming cost V 3 bases and J 2 bases, with 13 bases left between them. Germline V gene data show CDR1 as SGHRS and CDR2 as YFSETQ. This CDR3 is built from 15 residues. The CDR3 is CASSWSGVPTDTQYF. CDR3 DNA sequence: TGCGCCAGCAGCTGGTCCGGGGTGCCCACAGATACGCAGTATTTT.

This chain uses TRBV6-1 with TRBJ2-2; the D gene is possibly TRBD2 (6 bases). Looked up from germline, CDR1 is MNHNS and CDR2 is SASEGT. Deletions cut 5 bases from V and 7 bases from J, with 17 bases between. The CDR3 consists of 15 residues. CDR3 residues: CASSRGIDSGGELFF. The CDR3 nucleotides read TGTGCCAGCAGTCGGGGGATAGACTCCGGCGGGGAGCTGTTTTTT.

The chain recombines TRBV19 with TRBJ1-5, with a possible D match to TRBD1 (6 bases). This CDR3 spans 16 amino acids. Trimming cost V 4 bases and J 3 bases, with 16 bases left between them. The V gene's germline CDR1 is LNHDA and CDR2 SQIVND (reference sequence). CDR3 nucleotides: TGTGCCAGTAGTAGTTCGGGGGGCCTTCTCAATCAGCCCCAGCATTTT. Protein: CASSSSGGLLNQPQHF.

This clone showed up just a few times. The V gene is TRBV2, the J gene TRBJ1-4; TRBD1 matches at 10 bases. This CDR3 has 14 residues. The V and J ends lost 6 bases and 3 bases, in that order; junction bases with no gene match: 1. The germline V gene encodes CDR1 SNHLY and CDR2 FYNNEI. The CDR3 is CASSGQGANEKLFF. The CDR3 DNA follows: TGTGCCAGCAGCGGACAGGGGGCTAATGAAAAACTGTTTTTT.

V usage is TRBV2 and J usage is TRBJ1-2; TRBD1 agrees at 10 bases. The CDR3 runs 14 residues. V dropped 10 bases and J dropped 7; count of bases not matched to a gene: 12. CDR1 SNHLY and CDR2 FYNNEI come from the germline V gene. CDR3 DNA: TGTGCCACCGAGGGGCCGACAGGGGGCCTTGGCTACACCTTC. Amino acids: CATEGPTGGLGYTF. Full variable domain (remainder filled in from reference TRBV2 and TRBJ1-2): EPEVTQTPSHQVTQMGQEVILRCVPISNHLYFYWYRQILGQKVEFLVSFYNNEISEKSEIFDDQFSVERPDGSNFTLKIRSTKLEDSAMYFCATEGPTGGLGYTFGSGTRLTVV.

The chain employs TRBV5-4 and TRBJ2-7; TRBD2 agrees at 11 bases. The germline V gene has CDR1 SGHNT and CDR2 YYREEE (reference sequence). V was pared by 0 bases and J by 3 bases, with 5 bases of the junction left unmatched. The CDR3 contains 16 residues. The CDR3 spells CASSLGRLAGNYEQYF. The CDR3 DNA is TGTGCCAGCAGCTTGGGTCGACTAGCGGGGAACTACGAGCAGTACTTC.

The chain joins TRBV6-5 to TRBJ2-2; TRBD1 matches at 9 bases. From germline, CDR1 is MNHEY and CDR2 SVGAGI. V trimming: 4 bases; J trimming: 6 bases; junction bases outside the gene matches: 6. This CDR3 comprises 15 residues. CDR3 region: CASSWGQGRAGELFF. As DNA, the CDR3 is TGTGCCAGCAGTTGGGGACAGGGACGGGCCGGGGAGCTGTTTTTT.

The gene calls are TRBV6-1 and TRBJ1-1; a weak D match, TRBD1 (5 bases). This CDR3 has 14 residues. CDR1 is MNHNS and CDR2 is SASEGT in the germline V gene. Trimming took off 5 bases at V and 4 bases at J, with 14 bases between the two ends. Here the CDR3 DNA reads TGTGCCAGCAGTAACTTACAGGTGGGCACTGAAGCTTTCTTT. This encodes CASSNLQVGTEAFF.

The J gene is TRBJ2-7, the V gene TRBV27, with D maybe TRBD2 (6 bases). Germline CDR1 and CDR2: MNHEY and SMNVEV (reference sequence). The CDR3 spans 16 residues. Trimming left V 3 bases short and J 3 bases short, with 18 bases between. The CDR3 DNA is TGTGCCAGCAGTTTTTCGGCGGGACTTCTTCTCTACGAGCAGTACTTC. Translating gives CASSFSAGLLLYEQYF.

The V and J genes are TRBV28 and TRBJ2-1, with 13 bases matching TRBD2. Looked up from germline, CDR1 is MDHEN and CDR2 is SYDVKM. V lost 5 bases, J lost 9 bases, and 4 bases stayed unmatched. The CDR3 sequence is 14 residues long. CDR3 sequence: CASSRGLAGPEQFF. In DNA, the CDR3 is TGTGCCAGCAGTAGGGGACTAGCGGGACCTGAGCAGTTCTTC. The full variable domain, completed using reference TRBV28 and TRBJ2-1, is DVKVTQSSRYLVKRTGEKVFLECVQDMDHENMFWYRQDPGLGLRLIYFSYDVKMKEKGDIPEGYSVSREKKERFSLILESASTNQTSMYLCASSRGLAGPEQFFGPGTRLTVL.

This chain joins TRBV19 and TRBJ2-3, with a tentative D call TRBD1 (6 bases). This CDR3 has 15 residues. V lost 6 bases and J 3 bases, leaving 16 bases between the germline ends. Looked up from germline, CDR1 is LNHDA and CDR2 is SQIVND (reference sequence). The CDR3 region has the DNA TGTGCCAGTAGATCCAGGGGCCCAGGGACAGATACGCAGTATTTT. Translating gives CASRSRGPGTDTQYF.

The V call is TRBV2, the J call TRBJ2-7, with a weak D call TRBD2 (6 bases). The germline V gene has CDR1 SNHLY and CDR2 FYNNEI. The CDR3 runs 14 residues. The germline V and J ends were trimmed by 6 bases and 5 bases, with 17 bases remaining between them. The CDR3, as DNA: TGTGCCAGCAGCGTCACGCGGAGGGATGACGAGCAGTACTTC. The encoded protein is CASSVTRRDDEQYF.

This clone was seen only a few times. The genes are TRBV10-3 and TRBJ1-1, with 11 positions matching TRBD1. The CDR3 is made up of 15 amino acids. CDR1 is ENHRY, CDR2 SYGVKD, per germline. Losses at the gene ends were 7 bases for V and 8 bases for J; bases not matched to a gene: 12. The chain's CDR3 is CAINGHRDRGFEAFF. CDR3 bases: TGTGCCATCAATGGCCACCGGGACAGGGGGTTCGAAGCTTTCTTT.

The rearrangement links TRBV11-2 to TRBJ2-3; TRBD2 matches at 7 bases. The CDR3 covers 20 residues. V shed 0 bases, J shed 2 bases, and the junction held 17 bases outside the gene matches. Looked up from germline, CDR1 is SGHAT and CDR2 is FQNNGV. The CDR3 spells CASSLEKRERWTFLTDTQYF. CDR3 DNA: TGTGCCAGCAGCTTAGAAAAGCGGGAAAGGTGGACGTTCCTCACAGATACGCAGTATTTT.

The J gene is TRBJ2-1, the V gene TRBV13; D might be TRBD1 (5 bases). Germline V lookup: CDR1 PRHDT, CDR2 FYEKMQ (reference sequence). The germline V and J ends were trimmed by 6 bases and 9 bases, with 9 bases remaining between them. The CDR3 is 11 amino acids. CDR3 residues: CASSSQGEQFF. The CDR3 DNA follows: TGTGCCAGCAGTTCTCAGGGTGAGCAGTTCTTC.

This clone was picked up a small number of times. At one end the junction does not follow the germline gene, possibly because of a read error. The chain couples TRBV7-9 to TRBJ2-5; a weak D match, TRBD2 (5 bases). CDR1 is SEHNR and CDR2 is FQNEAQ in the germline V gene (reference sequence). The CDR3 runs to 15 residues. The CDR3 DNA reads TGTTCCAGCAGCTTATCTAGCTCTAGTCAAGAGACCCAGTACTTC. Protein sequence: CSSSLSSSSQETQYF.

The chain carries TRBV2 and TRBJ1-2; 10 nucleotides match TRBD1. Trimming cost V 6 bases and J 4 bases; bases outside gene matches: 5. Germline CDR1 and CDR2: SNHLY and FYNNEI. The CDR3 runs 14 residues. The CDR3 spells CASRVTGGAYGYTF. CDR3 nucleotides: TGTGCCAGCAGAGTGACAGGGGGCGCCTATGGCTACACCTTC. Using reference TRBV2 and TRBJ1-2 for the parts outside the CDR3, the full variable domain is EPEVTQTPSHQVTQMGQEVILRCVPISNHLYFYWYRQILGQKVEFLVSFYNNEISEKSEIFDDQFSVERPDGSNFTLKIRSTKLEDSAMYFCASRVTGGAYGYTFGSGTRLTVV.

The chain combines TRBV11-3 with TRBJ1-1; tentative D call: TRBD1 (5 bases). This CDR3 is 15 amino acids long. CDR1 is SGHNT, CDR2 YENEEA, per germline. The ends were cut back, 3 bases at V and 1 base at J, with 12 bases in the middle. The CDR3 region has the DNA TGTGCCAGCAGCTTCTCCGGGACTGAGAACACTGAAGCTTTCTTT. It encodes CASSFSGTENTEAFF. Drawing the rest from reference TRBV11-3 and TRBJ1-1, the complete variable domain is EAGVVQSPRYKIIEKKQPVAFWCNPISGHNTLYWYLQNLGQGPELLIRYENEEAVDDSQLPKDRFSAERLKGVDSTLKIQPAELGDSAVYLCASSFSGTENTEAFFGQGTRLTVV.

As concerns this clone: Compared with germline, one end of the junction differs, possibly owing to a read error. The chain joins TRBV5-1 to TRBJ1-3; D not certain. The CDR3 totals 14 residues. Germline V gene lookup returns CDR1 SGHRS and CDR2 YFSETQ. The CDR3 DNA follows: TGCGCCAGCAGCTTCTCGACATATGGAAACACCGTATATTTT. It specifies CASSFSTYGNTVYF. Complete variable domain (other parts from reference TRBV5-1 and TRBJ1-3): KAGVTQTPRYLIKTRGQQVTLSCSPISGHRSVSWYQQTPGQGLQFLFEYFSETQRNKGNFPGRFSGRQFSNSRSEMNVSTLELGDSALYLCASSFSTYGNTVYFGEGSWLTVV.